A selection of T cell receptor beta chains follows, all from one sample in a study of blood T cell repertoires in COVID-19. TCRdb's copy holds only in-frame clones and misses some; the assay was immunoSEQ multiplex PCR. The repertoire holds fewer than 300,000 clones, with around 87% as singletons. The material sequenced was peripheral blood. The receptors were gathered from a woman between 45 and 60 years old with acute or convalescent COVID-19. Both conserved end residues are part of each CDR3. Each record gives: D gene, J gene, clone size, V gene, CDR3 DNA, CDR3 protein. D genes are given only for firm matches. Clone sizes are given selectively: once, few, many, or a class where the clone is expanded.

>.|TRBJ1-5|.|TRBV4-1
TGCGCCAGCAGCCCCCTTGAGTCCAGGGGCTACAATCAGCCCCAGCATTTT
CASSPLESRGYNQPQHF
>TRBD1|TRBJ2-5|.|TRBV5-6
TGTGCCAGCAGCAGCCGACAGGGGGAGACCCAGTACTTC
CASSSRQGETQYF
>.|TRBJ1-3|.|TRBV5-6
TGTGCCAGCACCCTAAATGGGGCAGGAAAGGGAAACACCATATATTTT
CASTLNGAGKGNTIYF
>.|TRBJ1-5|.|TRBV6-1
TGTGCCAGCAGTGAAGCCGGGTTTAGCAATCAGCCCCAGCATTTT
CASSEAGFSNQPQHF
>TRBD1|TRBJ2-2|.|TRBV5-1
TGCGCCAGCACTGAGACAGGGGGCACAGGGGAGCTGTTTTTT
CASTETGGTGELFF
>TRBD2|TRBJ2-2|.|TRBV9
TGTGCCAGCAGCGTAGGCAGCGGGAGGGACACCGGGGAGCTGTTTTTT
CASSVGSGRDTGELFF
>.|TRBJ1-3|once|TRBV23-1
TGCGCCAGCAGTCAATCGGGTCAGGTTGGTTATGGAAACACCATATATTTT
CASSQSGQVGYGNTIYF
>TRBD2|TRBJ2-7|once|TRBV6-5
TGTGCCAGCCACTTAGCGGGACTCTCCTACGAGCAGTACTTC
CASHLAGLSYEQYF
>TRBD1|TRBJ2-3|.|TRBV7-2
TGTGCCAGCAGCTTTCCGGGACAGGGGGCGCCGGGCGGGCCAGATACGCAGTATTTT
CASSFPGQGAPGGPDTQYF
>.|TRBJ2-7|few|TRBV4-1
TGCGCCAGCAGCCAACTTCAGGGTGGGGAGCAGTACTTC
CASSQLQGGEQYF
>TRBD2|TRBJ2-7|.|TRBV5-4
TGTGCCAGCAGCCACGGACTAGGAGGCTCCTACGAGCAGTACTTC
CASSHGLGGSYEQYF
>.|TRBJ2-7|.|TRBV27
TGTGCCAGCAGTTTACCGGGTGGAAAAAACGAGCAGTACTTC
CASSLPGGKNEQYF
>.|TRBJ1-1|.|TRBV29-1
TGCAGCGTTCAGGGTTTAAGAACTGAAGCTTTCTTT
CSVQGLRTEAFF
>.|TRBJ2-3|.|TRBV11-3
TGTGCCAGCAGATTAAAAGGGGTCACAGATACGCAGTATTTT
CASRLKGVTDTQYF
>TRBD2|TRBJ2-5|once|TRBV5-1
TGCGCCAGCAGCGAATCACTAGCGGGATTGGGAGAGACCCAGTACTTC
CASSESLAGLGETQYF
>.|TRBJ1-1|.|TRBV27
TGTGCCAGCAGTCCAAACTGGGGAGGGAACACTGAAGCTTTCTTT
CASSPNWGGNTEAFF
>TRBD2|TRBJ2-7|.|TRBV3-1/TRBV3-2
TGTGCCAGCAGACTGACTAGCGGATCTTACGAGCAGTACTTC
CASRLTSGSYEQYF
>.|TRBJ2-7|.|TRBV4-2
TGTGCCAGCAGCCAAGATCCCCCGTCGTACTACGAGCAGTACTTC
CASSQDPPSYYEQYF
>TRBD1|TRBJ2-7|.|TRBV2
TGTGCCAGCAGTGTGACAGGGGGTGGTGAGCAGTACTTC
CASSVTGGGEQYF
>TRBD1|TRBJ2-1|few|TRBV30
TGTGCCTGGTCTCGGGACAGCTACAATGAGCAGTTCTTC
CAWSRDSYNEQFF
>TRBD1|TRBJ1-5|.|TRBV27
TGTGCCAGCAGTTTATCAGGGGGCCGGAATCAGCCCCAGCATTTT
CASSLSGGRNQPQHF
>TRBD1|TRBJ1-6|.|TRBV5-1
TGCGCCAGCAGCAGGGGGACAGATTATAATTCACCCCTCCACTTT
CASSRGTDYNSPLHF
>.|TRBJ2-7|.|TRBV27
TGTGCCAGCAGTCGCCCCGGGACAAACTCCTACGAGCAGTACTTC
CASSRPGTNSYEQYF
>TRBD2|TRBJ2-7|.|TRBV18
TGTGCCAGCTCACCACCTGGACTAGCGGCCTACGAGCAGTACTTC
CASSPPGLAAYEQYF
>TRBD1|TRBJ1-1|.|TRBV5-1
TGCGCCAGCAGCTGGGACAGGGGAACTGAAGCTTTCTTT
CASSWDRGTEAFF